These T cell receptor beta chains were read from a single sample in a study of STAT5B mutations in CD4+ large granular lymphocyte leukemia. The protocol was immunoSEQ multiplex PCR, while the TCRdb copy is restricted to in-frame clones and leaves out a portion. The repertoire holds tens of thousands of clones, with approximately 79% as singletons. Material for sequencing was CD4+ T cells from blood buffy coats. The origin of the receptors is a human donor in good health. Both conserved end residues are part of each CDR3. The D gene is left open where the match is weak. Clone size is shown for a subset of rows, as once, few, many or a class of expanded clone.

TRBJ2-7	TRBD1	NA	TRBV7-2	TGTGCCAGCAGCGTTGCAGGGACAGGGGCCTACGAGCAGTACTTC	CASSVAGTGAYEQYF
TRBJ2-2	NA	once	TRBV5-1	TGCGCCAGCAGCTTAGGGACTAACACCGGGGAGCTGTTTTTT	CASSLGTNTGELFF
TRBJ2-7	NA	NA	TRBV29-1	TGCAGCGTTGGGAACAGCCCCTCCTACGAGCAGTACTTC	CSVGNSPSYEQYF
TRBJ2-2	NA	NA	TRBV28	TGTGCCAGCAAAGTTAGGGGATACGCAGGCCTCGCGAACACCGGGGAGCTGTTTTTT	CASKVRGYAGLANTGELFF
TRBJ2-3	NA	once	TRBV4-3	TGCGCCAGCAGCCTCACTCACGCAGATACGCAGTATTTT	CASSLTHADTQYF
TRBJ1-2	NA	NA	TRBV4-1	TGCGCCAGCAGCCAAGATCCCACGGGGGCGGCGGCCTATGGCTACACCTTC	CASSQDPTGAAAYGYTF
TRBJ2-7	NA	NA	TRBV5-6	TGTGCCAGCAGCTTGAGATCCGGTTTTCTCTCCTACGAGCAGTACTTC	CASSLRSGFLSYEQYF
TRBJ1-6	NA	NA	TRBV7-2	TGTGCCAGCAGCTTAGGCCGGCAGCCTAATTCACCCCTCCACTTT	CASSLGRQPNSPLHF
TRBJ1-1	NA	NA	TRBV7-3	TGTGCCAGCAGTAAGGTTGTCGGGGGGGCGTCTGAAGCTTTCTTT	CASSKVVGGASEAFF
TRBJ1-4	NA	NA	TRBV10-1	TGCACCAGCAGTGAAGGGGACCCAGGTAGGGGAGGTGAAAAACTGTTTTTT	CTSSEGDPGRGGEKLFF
TRBJ2-7	TRBD1	NA	TRBV6-5	TGTGCCAGCAGTTACGCACCGGGACAGGGATACGAGCAGTACTTC	CASSYAPGQGYEQYF
TRBJ1-2	TRBD1	NA	TRBV6-5	TGTGCCAGCAGTTACTTCCAGGGGGATGGCTACACCTTC	CASSYFQGDGYTF
TRBJ1-5	TRBD1	NA	TRBV28	TGTGCCAGCAGTTCCGGGACAGGGGGCGATCAGCCCCAGCATTTT	CASSSGTGGDQPQHF
TRBJ1-2	NA	NA	TRBV6-5	TGTGCCAGCAGTCCCGTTCCCCGCGGCGGCTACACCTTC	CASSPVPRGGYTF
TRBJ2-1	NA	NA	TRBV18	TGTGCCAGCTCACCTCCCCGAACTCGATCCAACTACAATGAGCAGTTCTTC	CASSPPRTRSNYNEQFF
TRBJ2-2	NA	once	TRBV7-2	TGTGCCAGCAGCCCCCGGTACACCGGGGAGCTGTTTTTT	CASSPRYTGELFF
TRBJ2-7	TRBD1	NA	TRBV29-1	TGCAGCGTTGGGGACAGGACCCCGACCTACGAGCAGTACTTC	CSVGDRTPTYEQYF
TRBJ2-1	TRBD2	NA	TRBV10-3	TGTGCCATCTGGGGGGGGTTGAGTGAGCAGTTCTTC	CAIWGGLSEQFF
TRBJ1-5	NA	NA	TRBV7-2	TGTGCCAGCAGCCGCAATTTAGGCAATCAGCCCCAGCATTTT	CASSRNLGNQPQHF
TRBJ2-7	NA	NA	TRBV30	TGTGCCTGGAGGTGGTCCTACGAGCAGTACTTC	CAWRWSYEQYF
TRBJ1-2	NA	NA	TRBV7-3	TGTGCCAGCAGCTTATCGGCAGAGGCTAACTATGGCTACACCTTC	CASSLSAEANYGYTF
TRBJ2-7	NA	NA	TRBV2	TGTGCCAGCAATAGACCCGGGGACTACGAGCAGTACTTC	CASNRPGDYEQYF